The 28 T cell receptor beta chains below all came from one sample that was sequenced in a study of cytomegalovirus exposure and HLA in healthy donors (dated by TCRdb to about 2017). Receptor libraries were prepared by the immunoSEQ multiplex PCR assay. A mixture of 60 forward primers for TCR Vbeta segments and 13 reverse primers for TCR Jbeta segments was used in the multiplex PCR. As stored in TCRdb, this immuneACCESS dataset retains in-frame rearrangements with V and J assigned. A fraction of the clones does not appear; measured against another copy, unresolved V genes explain less than half of the discrepancy, and the remainder lacks a known reason. The sample contains approximately 92,000 clones, approximately 70% of them found a single time. In total, the top ten clones hold 8.2% of the sample. The specimen sequenced was PBMCs. These receptor sequences come from a man aged 55 to 70 in good health and CMV-seronegative.

The V and J genes are TRBV19 and TRBJ2-6; D not resolved. Deletions cut 3 bases from V and 0 bases from J, with 6 bases between. Germline loops: CDR1 LNHDA, CDR2 SQIVND (reference sequence). The CDR3 covers 15 residues. The CDR3 region is CASSMELSGANVLTF. CDR3 coding DNA: TGTGCCAGTAGTATGGAGCTCTCTGGGGCCAACGTCCTGACTTTC.

This chain joins TRBV6-1 and TRBJ2-1; TRBD2 aligns across 10 bases. The CDR3 spans 19 residues. CDR1 is MNHNS and CDR2 is SASEGT in the germline V gene. Trimming took 2 bases from V and 7 from J; bases not matched to a gene: 17. DNA of the CDR3: TGTGCCAGCAGTGAATTGTCTTGGGAACTAGCGGGAAGGTTGAATGAGCAGTTCTTC. Translated: CASSELSWELAGRLNEQFF.

The chain recombines TRBV7-2 with TRBJ1-1, with D perhaps matching TRBD1 (5 bases). The CDR3 extends over 15 amino acids. Germline CDR1 is SGHTA and CDR2 is FQGNSA. V shed 1 base and J shed 1 base, with 10 bases lying between them. Written as DNA, the CDR3 is TGTGCCAGCAGCTTAGAAGGGGATCCGAACACTGAAGCTTTCTTT. Translation gives CASSLEGDPNTEAFF.

V and J are TRBV5-4 and TRBJ2-6; maybe TRBD1 (6 bases). V shed 2 bases and J shed 2 bases, with 8 bases lying between them. The CDR3 loop spans 15 amino acids. CDR1 is SGHNT and CDR2 is YYREEE in the germline V gene (reference sequence). CDR3 in DNA: TGTGCCAGCAGCTTACCAGGGGCTGGGGCCAACGTCCTGACTTTC. Translated: CASSLPGAGANVLTF.

The chain couples TRBV6-5 to TRBJ1-4; D not certain. CDR3 length: 15 residues. CDR1 is MNHEY, CDR2 SVGAGI, per germline. Trimming removed 0 bases at V and 8 bases at J, with 13 bases between. CDR3 protein: CASSYSAQVGEKLFF. CDR3 bases: TGTGCCAGCAGTTACTCCGCTCAAGTGGGCGAAAAACTGTTTTTT.

The V gene is TRBV25-1, the J gene TRBJ1-3; D is unclear. Trimming left V 5 bases short and J 1 base short, with 6 bases between. The length of the CDR3 is 13 residues. Germline V CDR1 and CDR2: MGHDK, SYGVNS. CDR3 bases: TGTGCCAGCAGTTCCGGGTCTGGAAACACCATATATTTT. Translated: CASSSGSGNTIYF.

The chain has TRBV20-1 and TRBJ2-5, with D unresolved. The germline CDR1 and CDR2 sequences are DFQATT and SNEGSKA (reference sequence). The length of the CDR3 is 10 residues. V lost 5 bases, J lost 4 bases, and 5 bases lay in between. CDR3 in amino acids: CSAELETQYF. The CDR3 DNA sequence: TGCAGTGCTGAGTTAGAGACCCAGTACTTC.

The chain carries TRBV28 and TRBJ2-7; possibly TRBD1 for D (5 bases). The germline V gene encodes CDR1 MDHEN and CDR2 SYDVKM. Deletions cut 2 bases from V and 2 bases from J, with 10 bases between. The CDR3 loop spans 14 amino acids. The CDR3 loop is CASSLGAATYEQYF. CDR3 DNA: TGTGCCAGCAGTTTAGGGGCGGCCACCTACGAGCAGTACTTC.

The table lists this clone with a count of one. The V gene is TRBV7-8, the J gene TRBJ2-6, with D unresolved. V was trimmed by 5 bases and J by 0 bases, leaving 8 bases between them. Germline V gives CDR1 SGHVS, CDR2 FQNEAQ. This CDR3 has 15 residues. In DNA form, the CDR3 reads TGTGCCAGCAGCCCACACCTCTCTGGGGCCAACGTCCTGACTTTC. It yields the protein CASSPHLSGANVLTF.

The chain joins TRBV11-2 to TRBJ2-4; D gene uncertain. The V end lost 4 bases, the J end lost 0 bases, and 16 bases lay between the germline ends. This CDR3 spans 17 amino acids. Germline V gives CDR1 SGHAT, CDR2 FQNNGV. The CDR3 nucleotides are TGTGCCAGCAGCTACTCGTGGTACTCCCAAGCCAAAAACATTCAGTACTTC. Its protein product is CASSYSWYSQAKNIQYF.

J is TRBJ1-1 and V is TRBV7-9; D possibly corresponds to TRBD1 (6 bases). Looked up from germline, CDR1 is SEHNR and CDR2 is FQNEAQ (reference sequence). V dropped 1 base and J dropped 1 base, with 10 bases sitting between them. CDR3 size: 15 residues. The CDR3 here is CASSLGTGRNTEAFF. CDR3 in DNA: TGTGCCAGCAGCTTAGGCACAGGGAGGAACACTGAAGCTTTCTTT.

For this clone: A read error may account for a junction end that differs from germline. The chain carries TRBV7-7 and TRBJ2-1; 16 bases are shared with TRBD2. This CDR3 region has 15 residues. Germline V gene data show CDR1 as SSHAT and CDR2 as FNYEAQ (reference sequence). The CDR3 DNA follows: TGTGCTAGCAGCCCGGGACTAGCGGGGGGGAATGAGCAGTTCTTC. Its protein product is CASSPGLAGGNEQFF.

V and J are TRBV29-1 and TRBJ1-4, with D tentatively TRBD1 (6 bases). V lost 4 bases and J lost 7, with 19 bases in between. The CDR3 sequence is 15 residues long. Germline lookup yields CDR1 SQVTM and CDR2 ANQGSEA. Here the CDR3 reads CSVAPPTGGSEKLFF. The CDR3 DNA reads as TGCAGCGTTGCGCCCCCGACAGGAGGAAGTGAAAAACTGTTTTTT.

The gene calls are TRBV2 and TRBJ1-6; D may be TRBD1 (5 bases). The V and J ends lost 4 bases and 5 bases respectively, with 12 bases between them. Germline-derived CDR1 and CDR2 are SNHLY and FYNNEI. The CDR3 has 15 amino acids. The DNA for the CDR3 is TGTGCCAGCAGTGCTCAGGGTATCAATAATTCACCCCTCCACTTT. Translating gives CASSAQGINNSPLHF.

The chain couples TRBV28 to TRBJ2-3; 8 bases fit TRBD1. The CDR3 spans 16 residues. V trimming: 11 bases; J trimming: 1 base; junction bases outside the gene matches: 14. CDR1 is MDHEN and CDR2 is SYDVKM in the germline V gene. CDR3 nucleotide sequence: TGTGCCTCTAGACGTCAGGGGGCGTTTGGCACAGATACGCAGTATTTT. Translating gives CASRRQGAFGTDTQYF.

The V and J genes are TRBV5-1 and TRBJ2-1; 7 positions agree with TRBD1. After removal of 3 bases from V and 8 bases from J, the junction contained 14 bases not matched to a gene. CDR3 size: 16 residues. The germline CDR1 and CDR2 sequences are SGHRS and YFSETQ. For the CDR3, the DNA is TGCGCCAGCAGCTCCGGGACAGTCCTGGTTACCGATGAGCAGTTCTTC. Translation: CASSSGTVLVTDEQFF.

The J gene is TRBJ2-1, the V gene TRBV30; 8 bases are a match to TRBD2. V was clipped by 3 bases and J by 3 bases; unmatched bases: 4. Per germline, CDR1 GTSNPN and CDR2 SVGIG (reference sequence). This CDR3 has 14 amino acids. The CDR3 nucleotides are TGTGCCTGGAGACCGGGGGGGGACTACAATGAGCAGTTCTTC. Protein product: CAWRPGGDYNEQFF. The full variable domain, with the rest looked up from reference TRBV30 and TRBJ2-1, is SQTIHQWPATLVQPVGSPLSLECTVEGTSNPNLYWYRQAAGRGLQLLFYSVGIGQISSEVPQNLSASRPQDRQFILSSKKLLLSDSGFYLCAWRPGGDYNEQFFGPGTRLTVL.

The V call is TRBV6-5, the J call TRBJ2-5; TRBD1 might be the D (6 bases). The last part of the DNA fits TRBJ2-7 better; the J call may be wrong. The CDR3 runs 14 residues. Per the germline V gene, CDR1 is MNHEY and CDR2 is SVGAGI. The CDR3 DNA reads as TGTGCCAGCAGCCAAACCCCGACAGGTAACGAGCAGTACTTC. Translation: CASSQTPTGNEQYF.

The chain is built from TRBV28 and TRBJ1-1; D is unresolved. V shed 5 bases and J shed 5 bases, with 18 bases lying between them. Germline-derived CDR1 and CDR2 are MDHEN and SYDVKM. The CDR3 is 15 residues long. For the CDR3, the DNA is TGTGCCAGCAGTCCCGTTCTGAGGTCTGGGACTGAAGCTTTCTTT. This codes for CASSPVLRSGTEAFF.

This chain uses TRBV5-1 with TRBJ2-1; tentative D call: TRBD2 (5 bases). The CDR3 extends over 13 amino acids. Germline V gene lookup returns CDR1 SGHRS and CDR2 YFSETQ. The ends were cut back, 0 bases at V and 10 bases at J, with 11 bases in the middle. The DNA for the CDR3 is TGCGCCAGCAGCTTGGAAGCTAGCTTGGAGCAGTTCTTC. Translating it yields CASSLEASLEQFF.

The chain is built from TRBV5-6 and TRBJ2-7; no reliable D call. Trimming cost V 1 base and J 2 bases, with 13 bases left between them. Germline-derived CDR1 and CDR2 are SGHDT and YYEEEE. This CDR3 has 15 residues. Written as DNA, the CDR3 is TGTGCCAGCAGCTTGTTTTTTAGAGGCACCTACGAGCAGTACTTC. This codes for CASSLFFRGTYEQYF.

The chain links TRBV7-8 to TRBJ1-6; D remains ambiguous. V lost 3 bases, J lost 2 bases, and 5 bases lay in between. Germline V CDR1 and CDR2: SGHVS, FQNEAQ. The CDR3 loop spans 14 amino acids. The DNA for the CDR3 is TGTGCCAGCAGCTTTCAGGCCTATAATTCACCCCTCCACTTT. This gives the protein CASSFQAYNSPLHF.

This clone came up a few times. Here the CDR3 reads CASNNKAQGLNTGELFF. CDR3 coding DNA: TGTGCCAGCAACAATAAGGCGCAGGGGCTCAACACCGGGGAGCTGTTTTTT. The chain carries TRBV7-8 and TRBJ2-2, with a possible D match to TRBD1 (6 bases). Germline V gene sequence: CDR1 SGHVS, CDR2 FQNEAQ. This CDR3 region has 17 residues. The V gene lost 7 bases and the J gene lost 2 bases, with 20 bases spanning the gap.

The V and J genes are TRBV4-1 and TRBJ2-2; 7 nucleotides line up with TRBD2. The CDR3 totals 17 residues. The germline V gene encodes CDR1 MGHRA and CDR2 YSYEKL. V lost 2 bases, J lost 0 bases, and 6 bases stayed unmatched. CDR3 sequence reads: CASSQMKAGPNTGELFF. As DNA, the CDR3 is TGCGCCAGCAGCCAAATGAAAGCGGGGCCGAACACCGGGGAGCTGTTTTTT.

The genes are TRBV18 and TRBJ1-4, with unresolved D. Germline V CDR1 and CDR2: KGHSH, LQKENI. The CDR3 length is 12 residues. Trimming removed 1 base at V and 5 bases at J, with 2 bases between. Here the CDR3 DNA reads TGTGCCAGCTCACCACTAAATGAAAAACTGTTTTTT. It translates to CASSPLNEKLFF.

The genes are TRBV4-2 and TRBJ2-3, with 10 positions matching TRBD2. The CDR3 consists of 18 residues. Germline V gene lookup returns CDR1 LGHNA and CDR2 YNFKEQ. Germline trimming cut 1 base from V and 0 bases from J; bases unmatched to any gene: 7. The DNA of the CDR3 is TGTGCCAGCAGCCAAGTGGAACGGACTAGCGGTAGCACAGATACGCAGTATTTT. It translates to CASSQVERTSGSTDTQYF.

V is TRBV7-9 and J is TRBJ1-1, with no clear D. The CDR3 length is 16 residues. V was pared by 5 bases and J by 0 bases, with 16 bases between. CDR1 and CDR2 from the germline V gene are SEHNR and FQNEAQ (reference sequence). The CDR3 sequence is CASSLYPVNMNTEAFF. The CDR3 DNA reads TGTGCCAGCAGCCTTTACCCCGTTAACATGAACACTGAAGCTTTCTTT.

The chain links TRBV29-1 to TRBJ2-5; the match to TRBD2 covers 9 bases. Germline V gives CDR1 SQVTM, CDR2 ANQGSEA. V lost 2 bases, J lost 5 bases, and 6 bases stayed unmatched. There are 14 residues in the CDR3. For the CDR3, the DNA is TGCAGCGTTGAACTAGCGGGAATCGAGGAGACCCAGTACTTC. Its protein product is CSVELAGIEETQYF.